This is a list of T cell receptor beta chains from one sample in a study of early T cells in non-severe SARS-CoV-2 infection. TCRdb used MiXCR to reprocess the 5' RACE reads, holding one entry per CDR3 protein. The sample consists of about 40,000 distinct CDR3 sequences, under 30% of them appearing once. This specimen consisted of whole blood, obtained at baseline. These receptors all come from an adult who was a healthcare worker with PCR-confirmed SARS-CoV-2 infection or an uninfected control (not recorded which). CDR3s include the opening cysteine and the closing phenylalanine or tryptophan. The D gene is left open where the match is weak. Rows may omit the clone size; those that give it use once, few, many or a size class.

abundance	d_gene	v_gene	j_gene	CDR3aa	CDR3nt
.	TRBD1	TRBV11-2	TRBJ2-7	CASSLDLQGIYEQYF	TGTGCCAGCAGCTTAGACCTACAGGGGATCTACGAGCAGTACTTC
few	TRBD2	TRBV7-6	TRBJ2-5	CASSQLLGGGPMETQYF	TGTGCCAGCAGCCAACTTTTAGGCGGGGGGCCGATGGAGACCCAGTACTTC
.	TRBD2	TRBV27	TRBJ2-1	CASSSGTSGINEQFF	TGTGCCAGCAGTTCCGGGACTAGCGGAATCAATGAGCAGTTCTTC
few	.	TRBV9	TRBJ1-3	CASSVSGRYGNTIYF	TGTGCCAGCAGCGTATCTGGCAGGTATGGAAACACCATATATTTT
few	.	TRBV12-3/TRBV12-4	TRBJ2-3	CASSFFSAGRGTDTQYF	TGTGCCAGCAGTTTCTTCTCCGCGGGTCGGGGCACAGATACGCAGTATTTT
.	.	TRBV7-2	TRBJ1-2	CASSYRTDYGYTF	TGTGCCAGCAGCTATAGGACAGACTATGGCTACACCTTC
few	.	TRBV19	TRBJ1-3	CASRGGRGSGNTIYF	TGTGCCAGTAGAGGAGGGCGCGGCTCTGGAAACACCATATATTTT
.	.	TRBV7-9	TRBJ1-2	CASSVGRSEGYGYTF	TGTGCCAGCAGCGTAGGTCGAAGTGAGGGCTATGGCTACACCTTC
.	.	TRBV3-1	TRBJ1-2	CASSRAVTNYGYTF	TGTGCCAGCAGCCGAGCGGTGACTAACTATGGCTACACCTTC
.	.	TRBV11-2	TRBJ2-2	CASNWAANTGELFF	TGTGCCAGCAACTGGGCGGCGAACACCGGGGAGCTGTTTTTT
.	.	TRBV9	TRBJ2-3	CASSRTLSLTDTQYF	TGTGCCAGCAGCCGGACCCTAAGCCTCACAGATACGCAGTATTTT
medium-sized	.	TRBV20-1	TRBJ2-2	CSAGGTGELFF	TGCAGTGCCGGGGGCACCGGGGAGCTGTTTTTT
once	TRBD1	TRBV12-3/TRBV12-4	TRBJ1-6	CASSRQGSPLHF	TGTGCCAGCAGTCGACAGGGTTCACCCCTCCACTTT
.	.	TRBV5-1	TRBJ2-7	CASSKAGRTYEQYF	TGCGCCAGCAGCAAAGCGGGCCGAACCTACGAGCAGTACTTC
.	TRBD1	TRBV30	TRBJ1-1	CAWSRDRLNTEAFF	TGTGCCTGGAGTCGGGACAGGCTGAACACTGAAGCTTTCTTT
.	.	TRBV27	TRBJ1-1	CASGNGGTEAFF	TGTGCCAGCGGAAACGGGGGCACTGAAGCTTTCTTT
few	TRBD1	TRBV2	TRBJ2-1	CASSERQGTNEQFF	TGTGCCAGCAGTGAACGACAGGGAACGAATGAGCAGTTCTTC
few	.	TRBV11-3	TRBJ2-3	CASSRDLGATQYF	TGTGCCAGCAGCAGAGATCTCGGGGCTACGCAGTATTTT
.	TRBD1	TRBV30	TRBJ1-2	CAWKQGGAGYTF	TGTGCCTGGAAGCAAGGGGGCGCAGGCTACACCTTC
.	TRBD1	TRBV27	TRBJ2-7	CASSFTGVDEQYF	TGTGCCAGCAGTTTTACAGGGGTGGACGAGCAGTACTTC
few	.	TRBV20-1	TRBJ2-3	CSAWRDSDTQYF	TGCAGTGCTTGGCGGGATTCAGATACGCAGTATTTT
few	TRBD1	TRBV5-6	TRBJ1-1	CASFQGGMNTEAFF	TGTGCCAGCTTTCAAGGGGGCATGAACACTGAAGCTTTCTTT
.	TRBD1	TRBV5-8	TRBJ2-5	CASSLRRDRGLQETQYF	TGTGCCAGCAGCTTACGCCGGGACAGGGGGTTGCAAGAGACCCAGTACTTC
few	.	TRBV19	TRBJ2-2	CASSLLPGTTIFTGELFF	TGTGCCAGTAGTCTTTTACCCGGGACAACCATCTTCACCGGGGAGCTGTTTTTT
few	.	TRBV20-1	TRBJ2-7	CSAKRTGSSYEQYF	TGCAGTGCCAAGAGAACGGGGAGCTCCTACGAGCAGTACTTC
.	.	TRBV18	TRBJ2-7	CASSDRRGYEQYF	TGTGCCAGCTCGGACAGGAGGGGCTACGAGCAGTACTTC
.	TRBD2	TRBV5-4	TRBJ2-2	CASSPPGLGITGELFF	TGTGCCAGCAGCCCCCCGGGACTAGGGATCACCGGGGAGCTGTTTTTT
few	.	TRBV6-1	TRBJ1-6	CASNIGQGRYNSPLHF	TGTGCCAGCAATATCGGGCAGGGGCGCTATAATTCACCCCTCCACTTT
.	.	TRBV3-1	TRBJ1-1	CASSQVRTEAFF	TGTGCCAGCAGCCAAGTACGGACTGAAGCTTTCTTT
.	.	TRBV16	TRBJ2-7	CASSLRGLGSYEQYF	TGTGCCAGCAGCCTACGGGGGCTTGGGTCCTACGAGCAGTACTTC
many	.	TRBV6-5	TRBJ2-1	CASSLGRNEQFF	TGTGCCAGCAGTTTAGGGCGCAATGAGCAGTTCTTC
.	.	TRBV5-1	TRBJ2-2	CASSWARGTGELFF	TGCGCCAGCAGCTGGGCTAGGGGCACCGGGGAGCTGTTTTTT
few	.	TRBV20-1	TRBJ2-2	CSGTGGSAGELFF	TGCAGCGGTACGGGCGGCAGCGCCGGGGAGCTGTTTTTT
.	.	TRBV27	TRBJ2-3	CASSLTRIADTQYF	TGTGCCAGCAGTTTGACTAGAATTGCAGATACGCAGTATTTT
.	.	TRBV9	TRBJ2-3	CASSPRTDTQYF	TGTGCCAGCAGCCCGCGAACAGATACGCAGTATTTT
few	.	TRBV14	TRBJ2-3	CASSQSWTDTQYF	TGTGCCAGCAGCCAGTCCTGGACAGATACGCAGTATTTT
.	TRBD2	TRBV7-8	TRBJ2-1	CASSPPGGYNEQFF	TGTGCCAGCAGCCCCCCGGGGGGGTACAATGAGCAGTTCTTC
.	.	TRBV10-3	TRBJ1-1	CAISEKWTENTEAFF	TGTGCCATCAGTGAGAAGTGGACAGAGAACACTGAAGCTTTCTTT
few	.	TRBV11-2	TRBJ2-7	CASSISTGTANYEQYF	TGTGCCAGCAGCATCTCTACCGGGACCGCGAACTACGAGCAGTACTTC
.	TRBD1	TRBV3-1	TRBJ1-5	CASSRDRYGAQHF	TGTGCCAGCAGCAGGGACAGGTACGGGGCCCAGCATTTT
.	.	TRBV14	TRBJ1-1	CASSPLEVEAFF	TGTGCCAGCAGCCCCTTGGAAGTTGAAGCTTTCTTT
few	TRBD1	TRBV11-2	TRBJ2-1	CASSSRDRASYNEQFF	TGTGCCAGCAGCTCTCGAGACAGGGCTTCCTACAATGAGCAGTTCTTC
few	TRBD1	TRBV6-5	TRBJ1-3	CASSDSPGTGPTIYF	TGTGCCAGCAGCGATAGTCCCGGGACAGGACCCACCATATATTTT
.	.	TRBV5-8	TRBJ2-5	CASSFKDQETQYF	TGTGCCAGCAGCTTTAAGGACCAAGAGACCCAGTACTTC
.	.	TRBV6-1	TRBJ1-6	CASSDPSRPLHF	TGTGCCAGCAGCGACCCCTCGCGCCCCCTCCACTTT
.	TRBD2	TRBV5-6	TRBJ2-2	CASSFGLADTGELFF	TGTGCCAGCAGCTTCGGACTAGCGGACACCGGGGAGCTGTTTTTT
many	.	TRBV19	TRBJ1-5	CASSIPTGGQQPQHF	TGTGCCAGTAGTATTCCCACAGGAGGGCAGCAGCCCCAGCATTTT
few	.	TRBV12-3/TRBV12-4	TRBJ2-7	CASSPQLPWDEQYF	TGTGCCAGCAGCCCCCAGCTGCCTTGGGACGAGCAGTACTTC
few	TRBD2	TRBV12-3/TRBV12-4	TRBJ2-3	CASNPPGLAGTDTQYF	TGTGCCAGCAATCCCCCGGGGCTAGCGGGGACCGATACGCAGTATTTT
.	TRBD2	TRBV20-1	TRBJ2-5	CSADTSGGSQETQYF	TGCAGTGCTGATACTAGCGGGGGGTCTCAAGAGACCCAGTACTTC